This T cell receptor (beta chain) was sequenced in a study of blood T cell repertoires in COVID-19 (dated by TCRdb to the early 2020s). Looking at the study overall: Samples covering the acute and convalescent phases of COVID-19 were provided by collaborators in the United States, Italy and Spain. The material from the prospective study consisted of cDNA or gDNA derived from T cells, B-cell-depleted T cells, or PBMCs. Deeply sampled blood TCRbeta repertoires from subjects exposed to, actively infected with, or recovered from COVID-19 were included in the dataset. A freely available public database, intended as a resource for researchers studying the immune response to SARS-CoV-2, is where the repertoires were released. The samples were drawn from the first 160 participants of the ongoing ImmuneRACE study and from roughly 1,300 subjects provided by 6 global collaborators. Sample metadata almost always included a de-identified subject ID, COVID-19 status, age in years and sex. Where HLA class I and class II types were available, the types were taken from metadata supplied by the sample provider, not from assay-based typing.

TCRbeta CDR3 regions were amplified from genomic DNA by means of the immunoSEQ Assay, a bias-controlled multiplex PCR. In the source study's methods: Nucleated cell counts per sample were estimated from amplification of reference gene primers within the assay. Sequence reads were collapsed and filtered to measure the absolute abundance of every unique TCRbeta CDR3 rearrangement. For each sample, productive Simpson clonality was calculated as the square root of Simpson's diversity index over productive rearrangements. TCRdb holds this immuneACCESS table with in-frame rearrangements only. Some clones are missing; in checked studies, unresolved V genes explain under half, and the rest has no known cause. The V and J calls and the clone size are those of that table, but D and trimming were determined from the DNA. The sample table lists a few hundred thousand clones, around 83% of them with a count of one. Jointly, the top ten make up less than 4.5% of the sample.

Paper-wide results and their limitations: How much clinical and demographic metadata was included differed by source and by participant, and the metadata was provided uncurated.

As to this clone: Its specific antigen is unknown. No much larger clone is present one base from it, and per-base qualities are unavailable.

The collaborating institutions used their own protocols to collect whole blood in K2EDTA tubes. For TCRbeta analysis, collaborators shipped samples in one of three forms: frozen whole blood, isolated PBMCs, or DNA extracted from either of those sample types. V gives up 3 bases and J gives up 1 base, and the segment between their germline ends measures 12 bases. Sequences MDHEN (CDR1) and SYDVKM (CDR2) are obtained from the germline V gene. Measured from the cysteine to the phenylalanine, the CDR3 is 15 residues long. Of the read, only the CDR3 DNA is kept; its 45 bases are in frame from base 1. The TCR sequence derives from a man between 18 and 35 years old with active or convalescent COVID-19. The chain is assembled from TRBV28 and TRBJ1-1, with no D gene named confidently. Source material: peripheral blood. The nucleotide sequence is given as TGTGCCAGCAGTTTGTATTGGCAGCGGAACACTGAAGCTTTCTTT. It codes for CASSLYWQRNTEAFF.